This T cell receptor (beta chain) was found in a study of identical twins. CDR3 length: 17 amino acids. V lost 0 bases to trimming and J lost 5 bases; unmatched junction nucleotides: 8. From germline, CDR1 is LGHNA and CDR2 YSLEER. This clonotype appeared a few times. Template switching created a universal primer site, and the cDNA included unique molecular identifiers. MiXCR was run by TCRdb on the 5' RACE reads, yielding one entry per CDR3 protein. The sample lists hundreds of thousands of distinct CDR3 sequences; under 9% were seen once. This sample also appeared in a second study, on yellow fever vaccine responses in identical twins.

Sequencing was done on a sample of PBMCs. The source of this sequence is a woman aged 18-29 years in good health. The gene calls are TRBV4-3 and TRBJ2-5; 11 bases match TRBD2. The CDR3: CASSQDRLAGYSETQYF. The CDR3 coding sequence is TGCGCCAGCAGCCAAGATCGACTAGCGGGATACTCGGAGACCCAGTACTTC.